A selection of T cell receptor beta chains follows, all from one sample in a study of PD-1 blockade in classical Hodgkin lymphoma. The data were produced by immunoSEQ multiplex PCR, yet TCRdb's version contains in-frame clones alone and is incomplete. The data show around 23,000 clones, about 88% seen once. The sequenced sample consisted of CD4+ T cells from blood. These TCRs come from a human donor with classical Hodgkin lymphoma. Both conserved end residues are part of each CDR3. D genes are given only for firm matches. Rows may omit the clone size; those that give it use once, few, many or a size class.

V gene: TRBV29-1; J gene: TRBJ2-1; clone size: .; D gene: .; CDR3 protein: CSASTRDSPIF; CDR3 DNA: TGCAGCGCTTCTACTCGGGACTCCCCTATCTTC
V gene: TRBV25-1; J gene: TRBJ2-7; clone size: .; D gene: TRBD1; CDR3 protein: CASTSGTGIHEQYF; CDR3 DNA: TGTGCCAGCACCTCCGGGACAGGGATCCACGAGCAGTACTTC
V gene: TRBV18; J gene: TRBJ2-5; clone size: .; D gene: .; CDR3 protein: CASSPSKKAGRETQYF; CDR3 DNA: TGTGCCAGCTCACCTTCGAAAAAAGCGGGTCGGGAGACCCAGTACTTC
V gene: TRBV6-6; J gene: TRBJ1-4; clone size: .; D gene: TRBD1; CDR3 protein: CASSGTGVTNEKLFF; CDR3 DNA: TGTGCCAGCAGCGGGACAGGGGTAACAAATGAAAAACTGTTTTTT
V gene: TRBV7-2; J gene: TRBJ2-5; clone size: .; D gene: .; CDR3 protein: CASAPLGPTETQYF; CDR3 DNA: TGTGCCAGCGCCCCACTCGGACCAACAGAGACCCAGTACTTC
V gene: TRBV6-4; J gene: TRBJ2-1; clone size: .; D gene: .; CDR3 protein: CASSDSTGNEQFF; CDR3 DNA: TGTGCCAGCAGTGACTCGACGGGGAATGAGCAGTTCTTC
V gene: TRBV6-6; J gene: TRBJ2-5; clone size: .; D gene: .; CDR3 protein: CASSRPVQGRQETQYF; CDR3 DNA: TGTGCCAGCAGTCGGCCGGTACAGGGCCGACAAGAGACCCAGTACTTC
V gene: TRBV5-6; J gene: TRBJ2-7; clone size: once; D gene: TRBD1; CDR3 protein: CASSSTDRVYEQYF; CDR3 DNA: TGTGCCAGCAGCTCGACCGACAGGGTCTACGAGCAGTACTTC
V gene: TRBV5-4; J gene: TRBJ2-7; clone size: .; D gene: TRBD2; CDR3 protein: CASSTPSGLAGAYEQYF; CDR3 DNA: TGTGCCAGCAGCACCCCGTCGGGACTAGCGGGCGCCTACGAGCAGTACTTC
V gene: TRBV5-1; J gene: TRBJ2-1; clone size: .; D gene: TRBD1; CDR3 protein: CASTIGTAAYNEQFF; CDR3 DNA: TGCGCCAGCACAATCGGGACAGCAGCCTACAATGAGCAGTTCTTC
V gene: TRBV28; J gene: TRBJ1-3; clone size: .; D gene: TRBD1; CDR3 protein: CASSLTGLGSGNTIYF; CDR3 DNA: TGTGCCAGCAGTTTGACAGGGCTAGGCTCTGGAAACACCATATATTTT
V gene: TRBV2; J gene: TRBJ2-1; clone size: .; D gene: TRBD1; CDR3 protein: CASLQGAFEFF; CDR3 DNA: TGTGCCAGTCTTCAGGGGGCGTTTGAGTTCTTC
V gene: TRBV10-2; J gene: TRBJ2-7; clone size: .; D gene: TRBD1; CDR3 protein: CARPQYFSTGVPYEQYF; CDR3 DNA: TGCGCCAGGCCACAATACTTCTCGACAGGGGTCCCCTACGAGCAGTACTTC
V gene: TRBV30; J gene: TRBJ1-2; clone size: once; D gene: .; CDR3 protein: CAWARTDYYGYTF; CDR3 DNA: TGTGCCTGGGCCCGGACTGATTACTATGGCTACACCTTC
V gene: TRBV9; J gene: TRBJ1-4; clone size: .; D gene: .; CDR3 protein: CASSATGFSEKLFF; CDR3 DNA: TGTGCCAGCAGCGCCACGGGGTTTAGTGAAAAACTGTTTTTT
V gene: TRBV2; J gene: TRBJ2-2; clone size: .; D gene: .; CDR3 protein: CASRDGGLDGELFF; CDR3 DNA: TGTGCCAGCAGGGACGGGGGGCTGGACGGGGAGCTGTTTTTT
V gene: TRBV18; J gene: TRBJ2-1; clone size: .; D gene: .; CDR3 protein: CASSPPSAQRRRFF; CDR3 DNA: TGTGCCAGCTCACCACCGTCGGCCCAGCGCCGGAGGTTCTTC
V gene: TRBV5-8; J gene: TRBJ2-3; clone size: .; D gene: .; CDR3 protein: CASTPGEVADTQYF; CDR3 DNA: TGTGCCAGCACCCCGGGGGAGGTGGCAGATACGCAGTATTTT
V gene: TRBV30; J gene: TRBJ2-1; clone size: .; D gene: .; CDR3 protein: CAWSVQSRGEQFF; CDR3 DNA: TGTGCCTGGAGTGTACAAAGTAGGGGTGAGCAGTTCTTC
V gene: TRBV19; J gene: TRBJ1-2; clone size: .; D gene: TRBD1; CDR3 protein: CASSSGTGALRDYGYTF; CDR3 DNA: TGTGCCAGTAGTTCCGGGACAGGGGCCCTAAGGGACTATGGCTACACCTTC
V gene: TRBV27; J gene: TRBJ2-6; clone size: .; D gene: .; CDR3 protein: CASSERGSGANVLTF; CDR3 DNA: TGTGCCAGCAGCGAGAGGGGCTCTGGGGCCAACGTCCTGACTTTC
V gene: TRBV27; J gene: TRBJ2-7; clone size: .; D gene: TRBD1; CDR3 protein: CASSLSPRRQGESSYEQYF; CDR3 DNA: TGTGCCAGCAGTTTATCCCCCCGCCGCCAGGGGGAATCCTCCTACGAGCAGTACTTC
V gene: TRBV7-2; J gene: TRBJ2-7; clone size: once; D gene: .; CDR3 protein: CASSLVSSGAQGYEQYF; CDR3 DNA: TGTGCCAGCAGCTTAGTTTCGTCGGGGGCGCAGGGCTACGAGCAGTACTTC
V gene: TRBV5-6; J gene: TRBJ2-2; clone size: .; D gene: .; CDR3 protein: CASSLARLDNTGELFF; CDR3 DNA: TGTGCCAGCAGCTTGGCTCGACTAGATAACACCGGGGAGCTGTTTTTT
V gene: TRBV5-1; J gene: TRBJ1-2; clone size: .; D gene: .; CDR3 protein: CASSLAPGREGYTF; CDR3 DNA: TGCGCCAGCAGCTTGGCACCAGGGAGGGAAGGCTACACCTTC
V gene: TRBV7-2; J gene: TRBJ2-4; clone size: .; D gene: .; CDR3 protein: CASSWPHQNIAKNIQYF; CDR3 DNA: TGTGCCAGCAGCTGGCCACACCAAAACATAGCCAAAAACATTCAGTACTTC
V gene: TRBV7-9; J gene: TRBJ1-2; clone size: .; D gene: TRBD1; CDR3 protein: CASSLTGTGYISTF; CDR3 DNA: TGTGCCAGCAGTCTTACCGGGACAGGGTATATTTCCACCTTC
V gene: TRBV11-3; J gene: TRBJ2-7; clone size: .; D gene: .; CDR3 protein: CASSPGGLPYEQYF; CDR3 DNA: TGTGCCAGCAGCCCAGGGGGGCTTCCCTACGAGCAGTACTTC
V gene: TRBV9; J gene: TRBJ1-1; clone size: .; D gene: .; CDR3 protein: CASSARQENTEAFF; CDR3 DNA: TGTGCCAGCAGCGCCCGACAGGAGAACACTGAAGCTTTCTTT
V gene: TRBV5-4; J gene: TRBJ2-7; clone size: .; D gene: TRBD1; CDR3 protein: CASSSGQGRYEQYF; CDR3 DNA: TGTGCCAGCAGCTCCGGACAGGGTCGGTACGAGCAGTACTTC